The 28 T cell receptor beta chains below were found in one sample sequenced in a study of blood T cells in healthy people across ages. Primed by a sample-barcoded 5' primer and a J-beta primer mix, a second PCR proceeded for 7 to 11 cycles. A single record per CDR3 protein comes from TCRdb applying MiXCR to the 5' RACE reads. The table lists about 1 million distinct CDR3 sequences, roughly 45% of them singletons, with approximately 20% in the top ten. Input material: blood. These receptors came from a woman aged 55-70 years in good health.

This chain connects TRBV28 to TRBJ1-1, with 11 bases matching TRBD1. This CDR3 is built from 15 residues. Germline V CDR1 and CDR2: MDHEN, SYDVKM. The trim removed 8 bases at V and 1 base at J, leaving 6 bases unmatched. CDR3 in DNA: TGTGCCAGCCGGGACAGGGGGAATAGGAACACTGAAGCTTTCTTT. The encoded protein is CASRDRGNRNTEAFF.

This chain links TRBV24-1 with TRBJ2-1, with D unresolved. The assigned J gene may be wrong: the sequence end matches TRBJ2-7 better. Looked up from germline, CDR1 is KGHDR and CDR2 is SFDVKD. This CDR3 has 14 residues. The CDR3 region is CATSGGEFYNEQYF. The CDR3 DNA follows: TGTGCCACCAGTGGTGGCGAATTCTACAATGAGCAGTACTTC.

This clonotype came up a few times. This rearrangement joins TRBV9 to TRBJ1-4; no reliable D call. V was shortened by 2 bases and J by 4 bases, with 6 bases between the two germline ends. Per the germline V gene, CDR1 is SGDLS and CDR2 is YYNGEE. This CDR3 contains 13 residues. The CDR3 region has the DNA TGTGCCAGCAGCGTGGGGATTAATGAAAAACTGTTTTTT. Translation: CASSVGINEKLFF.

Here the CDR3 reads CASSQHLSYEQYF. For the CDR3, the DNA is TGTGCCAGCAGCCAACATTTATCCTACGAGCAGTACTTC. The gene calls are TRBV14 and TRBJ2-7, with D uncertain. V lost 2 bases and J lost 1, with 6 bases in between. The CDR3 loop spans 13 amino acids. Germline CDR1 SGHDN, CDR2 FVKESK.

This clonotype has more than one count but fewer than ten. The rearrangement joins TRBV6-5 to TRBJ2-5; D might be TRBD2 (5 bases). This CDR3 has 13 amino acids. CDR1 and CDR2 (germline): MNHEY, SVGAGI. Between the trimmed V and J ends, which lost 7 bases and 4 bases, there was a span of 13 bases. This chain's CDR3 is CASKMDWGETQYF. CDR3 nucleotide sequence: TGTGCCAGCAAGATGGACTGGGGAGAGACCCAGTACTTC.

This clonotype was observed a handful of times. The chain recombines TRBV12-3 or TRBV12-4 with TRBJ2-1, with D uncertain. The length of the CDR3 is 11 residues. Trimming cost V 6 bases and J 15 bases, with 15 bases left between them. This chain's CDR3 is CASSTGPRRFF. The CDR3 DNA follows: TGTGCCAGCAGCACCGGGCCCCGTCGGTTCTTC.

This clonotype was recorded at least ten times. This chain links TRBV20-1 with TRBJ2-3, with TRBD2 matching over 13 bases. Germline V lookup: CDR1 DFQATT, CDR2 SNEGSKA (reference sequence). The CDR3 is made up of 15 amino acids. V was pared by 4 bases and J by 4 bases, with 5 bases of the junction left unmatched. CDR3 bases: TGCAGTGCTATCCCACTAGCGGGAGGGGCAGATACGCAGTATTTT. It yields the protein CSAIPLAGGADTQYF.

This clonotype was seen a handful of times. The V call is TRBV24-1, the J call TRBJ2-3, with 7 bases identical to TRBD2. The CDR3 is 17 residues long. From germline, CDR1 is KGHDR and CDR2 SFDVKD. J lost 5 bases, V lost 3 bases, and 13 bases had no gene match. DNA for the CDR3: TGTGCCACCAGTGATCCGCTAGCGGCAACTGAGGGAGATACGCAGTATTTT. Amino acid sequence: CATSDPLAATEGDTQYF.

The chain joins TRBV7-9 to TRBJ2-6; D gene unclear. CDR3 length: 19 residues. Germline CDR1 and CDR2: SEHNR and FQNEAQ (reference sequence). Trimming pared 5 bases from V and 1 base from J, leaving 21 bases between. CDR3 DNA: TGTGCCAGCAGCCCTCGGTGGACGAATCGACCATCTGGGGCCAACGTCCTGACTTTC. It translates to CASSPRWTNRPSGANVLTF.

The chain is built from TRBV7-9 and TRBJ2-7; the D is unclear. Germline V lookup: CDR1 SEHNR, CDR2 FQNEAQ (reference sequence). The length of the CDR3 is 14 residues. V dropped 6 bases and J dropped 1 base, with 13 bases sitting between them. The CDR3 coding sequence is TGTGCCAGCAGTCTCGTGACGAGTTCCTACGAGCAGTACTTC. Translation: CASSLVTSSYEQYF. Looking up the rest from reference TRBV7-9 and TRBJ2-7 gives the full variable domain: DTGVSQNPRHKITKRGQNVTFRCDPISEHNRLYWYRQTLGQGPEFLTYFQNEAQLEKSRLLSDRFSAERPKGSFSTLEIQRTEQGDSAMYLCASSLVTSSYEQYFGPGTRLTVT.

The chain links TRBV25-1 to TRBJ1-2; 9 bases are shared with TRBD1. Germline CDR1 reads MGHDK; CDR2 reads SYGVNS. This CDR3 is 13 amino acids long. Trimming at V came to 7 bases and at J to 4 bases, leaving 4 bases not matched to a gene. The CDR3 DNA is TGTGCCAGCAAAGAGACAGGGGGCTATGGCTACACCTTC. This gives the protein CASKETGGYGYTF.

This clonotype was picked up a small number of times. The chain joins TRBV28 to TRBJ2-5; 8 nucleotides match TRBD1. V lost 4 bases, J lost 11 bases, and 9 bases stayed unmatched. The germline V gene has CDR1 MDHEN and CDR2 SYDVKM. The CDR3 is made up of 13 amino acids. CDR3 nucleotides: TGTGCCAGCAGTTCTGGACAGGGCAATGAGCAGTACTTC. Its protein is CASSSGQGNEQYF.

In DNA, the CDR3 is TGTGCCAGCAGCACCTCTAGCATCTCGTCCTACGAGCAGTACTTC. It encodes CASSTSSISSYEQYF. The chain combines TRBV9 with TRBJ2-7; D may be TRBD2 (5 bases). V dropped 4 bases and J dropped 1 base, with 15 bases sitting between them. The CDR3 totals 15 residues. Germline CDR1 reads SGDLS; CDR2 reads YYNGEE.

This rearrangement joins TRBV2 to TRBJ1-1; D gene ambiguous. V was shortened by 8 bases and J by 3 bases, with 16 bases between the two germline ends. The CDR3 is 14 residues long. The germline gives CDR1 SNHLY, CDR2 FYNNEI. DNA for the CDR3: TGTGCCAGCGCAATGAGGGCCTGGGACACTGAAGCTTTCTTT. It is translated as CASAMRAWDTEAFF.

V usage is TRBV15 and J usage is TRBJ2-7, with D unclear. CDR3 length: 13 amino acids. V shed 0 bases and J shed 12 bases, with 15 bases lying between them. Germline CDR1 and CDR2: LNHNV and YYDKDF (reference sequence). The CDR3 here is CATSRDVVSPLYF. Here the CDR3 DNA reads TGTGCCACCAGCAGAGATGTAGTATCTCCCCTGTACTTC. Complete variable domain (other parts from reference TRBV15 and TRBJ2-7): DAMVIQNPRYQVTQFGKPVTLSCSQTLNHNVMYWYQQKSSQAPKLLFHYYDKDFNNEADTPDNFQSRRPNTSFCFLDIRSPGLGDTAMYLCATSRDVVSPLYFGPGTRLTVT.

This chain joins TRBV6-5 and TRBJ1-6, with D maybe TRBD1 (6 bases). With 7 bases removed from V and 3 bases from J, the gap between germline ends came to 10 bases. Germline V gene lookup returns CDR1 MNHEY and CDR2 SVGAGI. This CDR3 is built from 14 residues. The CDR3 loop is CASTEDSYNSPLHF. CDR3 in DNA: TGTGCCAGCACCGAGGACAGCTATAATTCACCCCTCCACTTT.

This clonotype was seen once. The rearrangement uses TRBV10-2 and TRBJ2-3; D perhaps matches TRBD2 (5 bases). Deletions cut 3 bases from V and 6 bases from J, with 10 bases between. The CDR3 has 13 residues. CDR1 and CDR2 from the germline V gene are WSHSY and SAAADI. DNA for the CDR3: TGCGCCAGCAGTGAAGTTAGCGTGGATACGCAGTATTTT. This gives the protein CASSEVSVDTQYF.

V and J are TRBV10-3 and TRBJ2-1, with TRBD1 identical over 8 bases. Germline V gene lookup returns CDR1 ENHRY and CDR2 SYGVKD. There are 13 residues in the CDR3. V lost 6 bases, J lost 6 bases, and 4 bases stayed unmatched. The CDR3 DNA reads TGTGCCATCAGGGGGACAGGTTTCAATGAGCAGTTCTTC. Protein sequence: CAIRGTGFNEQFF.

The chain carries TRBV20-1 and TRBJ2-4; D is possibly TRBD2 (6 bases). The J call may be incorrect, as the DNA end agrees better with TRBJ2-7. Germline V gene lookup returns CDR1 DFQATT and CDR2 SNEGSKA (reference sequence). The CDR3 has 13 residues. This CDR3 reads CSARGSGSDEQYF. DNA of the CDR3: TGCAGTGCTAGAGGGAGCGGGTCGGACGAGCAGTACTTC.

The chain recombines TRBV9 with TRBJ2-7; D possibly corresponds to TRBD2 (6 bases). The CDR3 is 15 residues long. Germline V gene data show CDR1 as SGDLS and CDR2 as YYNGEE. V lost 0 bases, J lost 2 bases, and 12 bases lay in between. As DNA, the CDR3 is TGTGCCAGCAGCGTAGACGGGGGAGTCGCCTACGAGCAGTACTTC. This codes for CASSVDGGVAYEQYF.

The V call is TRBV7-8, the J call TRBJ1-5, with 7 bases fitting TRBD1. The CDR3 extends over 14 amino acids. From germline, CDR1 is SGHVS and CDR2 FQNEAQ. Losses at the gene ends were 5 bases for V and 6 bases for J; bases not matched to a gene: 7. The CDR3: CASSPQGPSQPQHF. In nucleotides, the CDR3 is TGTGCCAGCAGCCCACAGGGGCCAAGTCAGCCCCAGCATTTT.

At least ten counts were recorded for this clonotype. The chain links TRBV13 to TRBJ2-1; tentative D call: TRBD1 (7 bases). The CDR3 sequence is 13 residues long. Germline CDR1 and CDR2: PRHDT and FYEKMQ (reference sequence). Trimming shortened V by 5 bases and J by 8 bases, and 13 bases separated the two germline ends. The CDR3 sequence: CASSQGGWDEQFF. CDR3 DNA: TGTGCCAGCAGCCAGGGGGGCTGGGATGAGCAGTTCTTC.

This clonotype was observed a handful of times. The chain joins TRBV9 to TRBJ2-7; D call uncertain. V lost 3 bases, J lost 1 base, and 17 bases lay in between. Germline V CDR1 and CDR2: SGDLS, YYNGEE. This CDR3 region has 16 residues. The CDR3 region has the DNA TGTGCCAGCAGCGCAAACCCGGACGGCGGATCCTACGAGCAGTACTTC. Protein sequence: CASSANPDGGSYEQYF.

The CDR3: CASSPTSGPPELGYNEQYF. The CDR3 DNA follows: TGTGCCAGCAGCCCGACTAGCGGTCCCCCAGAGTTGGGCTACAATGAGCAGTACTTC. The chain joins TRBV7-9 to TRBJ2-5; 9 bases map to TRBD2. The junction had 27 bases not matched to a gene; V was cut back by 5 bases and J by 11 bases. The CDR3 covers 19 residues. In germline, CDR1 is SEHNR, CDR2 FQNEAQ (reference sequence).

This chain joins TRBV7-2 and TRBJ2-7; D might be TRBD2 (7 bases). Per the germline V gene, CDR1 is SGHTA and CDR2 is FQGNSA. The V gene lost 3 bases and the J gene lost 10 bases, with 13 bases spanning the gap. This CDR3 comprises 12 residues. The DNA of the CDR3 is TGTGCCAGCAGCTTCCTAGGGGGGGCCCAGTACTTC. Its translation: CASSFLGGAQYF. The full variable domain, in which reference TRBV7-2 and TRBJ2-7 provide the parts outside the CDR3, is GAGVSQSPSNKVTEKGKDVELRCDPISGHTALYWYRQSLGQGLEFLIYFQGNSAPDKSGLPSDRFSAERTGGSVSTLTIQRTQQEDSAVYLCASSFLGGAQYFGPGTRLTVT.

The V gene is TRBV5-1, the J gene TRBJ2-5, with D perhaps assigned TRBD1 or TRBD2 (5 bases each). CDR3 length: 15 residues. V was cut by 3 bases and J by 11 bases, with 23 bases left in between. The germline V gene has CDR1 SGHRS and CDR2 YFSETQ. For the CDR3, the DNA is TGCGCCAGCAGCTCCGAGGGGTGGGCGATGGATGAGCAGTACTTC. Protein: CASSSEGWAMDEQYF.

V gene TRBV6-5 combines with J gene TRBJ2-1; D is unclear. V was trimmed by 5 bases and J by 6 bases, leaving 8 bases between them. The CDR3 runs to 12 residues. Germline loops: CDR1 MNHEY, CDR2 SVGAGI. The CDR3 spells CASSTMGNEQFF. CDR3 DNA sequence: TGTGCCAGCAGTACAATGGGCAATGAGCAGTTCTTC.

This clonotype turned up a few times. The chain links TRBV21-1 to TRBJ2-4; TRBD2, the table's D call, was not compared with the DNA. The better agreement between TRBJ2-7 and the DNA end casts doubt on the J call. TRBV21-1 is termed a pseudogene. The CDR3 consists of 16 residues. CDR3 bases: TGTGCCAGCAGCAAAGATTTGGGGGGGGGTCCCTACGAGCAGTACTTC. Translating gives CASSKDLGGGPYEQYF.